This passage covers 18 T cell receptor beta chains from one sample sequenced in a study of cytomegalovirus exposure and HLA in healthy donors. The PCR used 60 Vbeta and 13 Jbeta primers. The repertoire was sequenced with immunoSEQ multiplex PCR; TCRdb's copy has only in-frame clones and lacks some. The table lists around 170,000 clones, more than 75% of them singletons. The sequenced sample consisted of PBMCs. These TCRs come from a woman aged 18 to 35 in good health and CMV-seronegative.

V is TRBV19 and J is TRBJ1-4; 9 nucleotides agree with TRBD1. In germline, CDR1 is LNHDA, CDR2 SQIVND (reference sequence). Trimming cost V 5 bases and J 7 bases; bases outside gene matches: 11. This CDR3 spans 16 amino acids. The CDR3: CASSHISGQGIEKLFF. CDR3 coding DNA: TGTGCCAGTAGTCATATCTCGGGACAGGGAATTGAAAAACTGTTTTTT.

This clone was seen only a few times. This chain uses TRBV10-3 with TRBJ1-5, with 8 bases that match TRBD1. With V trimmed by 4 bases and J by 7 bases, 9 bases remained unmatched. Germline CDR1 and CDR2: ENHRY and SYGVKD. This CDR3 contains 15 residues. The CDR3 sequence: CAISGGQGGKQPQHF. The DNA of the CDR3 is TGTGCCATCAGTGGAGGACAGGGAGGAAAGCAGCCCCAGCATTTT.

The gene calls are TRBV27 and TRBJ2-7; 7 bases line up with TRBD1. V gave up 3 bases and J gave up 4 bases; unmatched junction bases: 9. The germline V gene has CDR1 MNHEY and CDR2 SMNVEV (reference sequence). The CDR3 sequence is 15 residues long. The CDR3 sequence: CASSLELGGGYEQYF. The CDR3 DNA reads TGTGCCAGCAGTTTGGAATTAGGGGGCGGGTACGAGCAGTACTTC.

The chain joins TRBV10-3 to TRBJ2-7; TRBD2 matches 8 bases. The germline V gene encodes CDR1 ENHRY and CDR2 SYGVKD. The V segment lost 5 bases and the J segment 0 bases; nucleotides outside the gene matches: 3. The length of the CDR3 is 14 residues. The CDR3 region is CAISSGSSSYEQYF. CDR3 coding DNA: TGTGCCATCAGTAGCGGGAGTAGCTCCTACGAGCAGTACTTC.

The chain carries TRBV2 and TRBJ2-3, with TRBD2 identical over 15 bases. The CDR3 extends over 15 amino acids. CDR1 and CDR2 from the germline V gene are SNHLY and FYNNEI. With 6 bases clipped from V and 8 bases from J, the junction kept 6 bases outside the gene matches. CDR3 sequence reads: CASRRTSGGATTQYF. The CDR3 nucleotides are TGTGCCAGCAGGAGGACTAGCGGGGGGGCCACTACGCAGTATTTT.

This clone was observed a few times. The chain has TRBV4-1 and TRBJ1-2; no clear D. This CDR3 is 13 amino acids long. Germline V lookup: CDR1 MGHRA, CDR2 YSYEKL. V shed 1 base and J shed 3 bases, with 6 bases lying between them. For the CDR3, the DNA is TGCGCCAGCAGCCAAGGCGAGCACTATGGCTACACCTTC. As protein: CASSQGEHYGYTF.

The rearrangement uses TRBV6-6 and TRBJ2-5; D possibly corresponds to TRBD2 (5 bases). Germline CDR1 is MNHNY and CDR2 is SVGAGI (reference sequence). This CDR3 region has 16 residues. V lost 2 bases, J lost 4 bases, and 17 bases lay in between. DNA of the CDR3: TGTGCCAGCAGTTACGGCCAGAGGGTGTCCCCAGAGACCCAGTACTTC. Translated: CASSYGQRVSPETQYF.

V usage is TRBV6-1 and J usage is TRBJ1-2, with 8 bases matching TRBD1. Trimming removed 1 base from V and 8 bases from J; junction bases left unmatched: 12. The CDR3 length is 16 residues. CDR1 is MNHNS and CDR2 is SASEGT in the germline V gene. For the CDR3, the DNA is TGTGCCAGCAGTGAAGGTTGGGCAGGGGGCGATCGGGGCTACACCTTC. Protein product: CASSEGWAGGDRGYTF.

On this clone itself: Its ends do not fully match the called genes, so a read error is possible. The rearrangement links TRBV5-6 to TRBJ2-5; 7 bases line up with TRBD1. The germline CDR1 and CDR2 sequences are SGHDT and YYEEEE. The CDR3 has 13 residues. The CDR3: CASRLDRRETQYF. The CDR3 coding sequence is TGTGCCAGCAGGTTGGACAGGCGGGAGACCCAGTACTTC.

The chain couples TRBV14 to TRBJ2-6; TRBD1 aligns across 7 bases. The CDR3 sequence is 18 residues long. The ends lost 1 base at V and 0 bases at J; junction bases unmatched: 6. CDR1 is SGHDN, CDR2 FVKESK, per germline. DNA for the CDR3: TGTGCCAGCAGCCAAGTTCCGGGACAGCACTCTGGGGCCAACGTCCTGACTTTC. This encodes CASSQVPGQHSGANVLTF.

The chain uses TRBV2 and TRBJ1-2, with D unclear. Looked up from germline, CDR1 is SNHLY and CDR2 is FYNNEI. The V and J ends lost 1 base and 12 bases respectively, with 18 bases between them. The CDR3 is 14 amino acids. In DNA, the CDR3 is TGTGCCAGCAGTGAAGGGGTCTCACGGCGGGGAGACACCTTC. This codes for CASSEGVSRRGDTF.

The V call is TRBV6-5, the J call TRBJ2-6; 7 nucleotides align to TRBD1. CDR3 length equals 14 residues. The trim removed 2 bases at V and 8 bases at J, leaving 3 bases unmatched. Per germline, CDR1 MNHEY and CDR2 SVGAGI. The CDR3 spells CASSYQQGTNVLTF. In nucleotides, the CDR3 is TGTGCCAGCAGTTACCAACAGGGGACCAACGTCCTGACTTTC.

The gene calls are TRBV5-1 and TRBJ2-7; 11 bases are a match to TRBD2. V dropped 0 bases and J dropped 1; count of bases not matched to a gene: 6. Germline assignment: CDR1 SGHRS and CDR2 YFSETQ. CDR3 length: 17 residues. The CDR3 loop reads CASSLDTSGSTSYEQYF. The CDR3 coding sequence is TGCGCCAGCAGCTTGGACACTAGCGGGAGCACTTCCTACGAGCAGTACTTC.

This chain links TRBV25-1 with TRBJ1-1, with D possibly TRBD1 on 5 matching bases. This CDR3 region has 14 residues. Trimming took 2 bases from V and 7 from J, leaving 14 bases between them. The germline V gene has CDR1 MGHDK and CDR2 SYGVNS. The CDR3 DNA reads as TGTGCCAGCAGTGAACAGCCCCAAACAGGTGAAGCTTTCTTT. Its translation is CASSEQPQTGEAFF. Full variable domain (missing parts from reference TRBV25-1 and TRBJ1-1): EADIYQTPRYLVIGTGKKITLECSQTMGHDKMYWYQQDPGMELHLIHYSYGVNSTEKGDLSSESTVSRIRTEHFPLTLESARPSHTSQYLCASSEQPQTGEAFFGQGTRLTVV.

This clone appeared a few times. One end of the junction is discordant with germline, which a read error may explain. The chain joins TRBV5-1 to TRBJ1-1; 7 bases match TRBD1. The CDR3 covers 10 residues. Looked up from germline, CDR1 is SGHRS and CDR2 is YFSETQ. The CDR3 DNA is TGCGCCAGCAGATTCACGGGACAGATATTT. This encodes CASRFTGQIF.

The J gene is TRBJ2-5, the V gene TRBV18, with TRBD1 matching 7 bases. The better agreement between TRBJ2-7 and the DNA end casts doubt on the J call. The CDR3 is 16 residues long. CDR1 and CDR2 (germline): KGHSH, LQKENI. The CDR3 DNA reads as TGTGCCAGCTCACCAGGATGGACAGGTGGGTCCAACGAGCAGTACTTC. As protein: CASSPGWTGGSNEQYF.

The chain uses TRBV10-3 and TRBJ2-5, with no clear D. CDR1 is ENHRY and CDR2 is SYGVKD in the germline V gene. V gave up 8 bases and J gave up 2 bases, with 9 bases separating them. The CDR3 covers 12 residues. This CDR3 is CAIGSAQETQYF. The CDR3, as DNA: TGTGCCATCGGGTCAGCGCAAGAGACCCAGTACTTC.

The chain joins TRBV28 to TRBJ2-7, with TRBD2 matching over 7 bases. This CDR3 contains 15 residues. Germline V gene data show CDR1 as MDHEN and CDR2 as SYDVKM. With 6 bases clipped from V and 0 bases from J, the junction kept 8 bases outside the gene matches. CDR3: CASRARGGSSYEQYF. Here the CDR3 DNA reads TGTGCCAGCAGAGCACGCGGCGGGAGCTCCTACGAGCAGTACTTC.